This T cell receptor beta chain was profiled in a study of T-cell memory formation after mild COVID-19. Study information: Clusters of TCRs were largely donor specific.

Study outcomes and limitations: Largely, contracting CD4+ clones fell within CM and EM, and contracting CD8+ clones within EMRA. Pre-infection memory already had some responding clones, implying cross-reactive memory joined.

Points on this clonotype: Its antigen is as yet unknown.

Libraries for TCRalpha and TCRbeta carried sample barcodes and unique molecular identifiers via 5'RACE. TCRdb independently ran MiXCR on the 5' RACE reads; one entry per CDR3 protein. The sample carries tens of thousands of distinct CDR3 sequences, 20% to 30% recorded once. The sequencing sample was made of PBMCs or a T cell subset sorted from them (not recorded which). The receptor was derived from a man aged 18 to 35 who had mild COVID-19 (a few samples of this study predate the infection). Cell type and time point are not known.

The CDR3 coding sequence is TGTGCCAGCAGCTTAGCTATGGGGGAGCTGTTTTTT. It specifies CASSLAMGELFF. This sequence joins TRBV7-2 and TRBJ2-2, with no clear D. This CDR3 comprises 12 residues. In germline, CDR1 is SGHTA, CDR2 FQGNSA. Trimming left V 0 bases short and J 8 bases short, with 4 bases between.